The present entry profiles one TCR beta chain with its context. This clone's antigen is unknown. Base quality data are lacking; no much larger clone is found one base away. Spanning cysteine to phenylalanine, the CDR3 consists of 17 amino acids. The read is trimmed to its CDR3 DNA, 51 bases read in frame from base 1. The CDR1 and CDR2 encoded by the germline V gene (reference sequence) are SGHKS and YYEKEE. V has 2 bases trimmed and J has 8 bases trimmed; junction bases matching no gene number 17. These data are taken from a study of blood T cell repertoires in COVID-19 (dated by TCRdb to about 2020). For the wider study: Samples from collaborators originated in the United States, Italy and Spain and spanned both the acute and convalescent phases of COVID-19. The prospective study material was composed of cDNA or gDNA derived from T cells, B-cell-depleted T cells, or PBMCs. The dataset comprised deeply sampled blood TCRbeta repertoires from subjects exposed to, actively infected with, or recovered from COVID-19. The repertoires were released in a freely available public database intended as a resource for research on the immune response to SARS-CoV-2. The samples were drawn from the first 160 participants of the ongoing ImmuneRACE study and from under 1,500 subjects provided by 6 global collaborators. Sample metadata almost always included a de-identified subject ID, COVID-19 status, age in years and sex. HLA class I and class II types, where available, came from metadata supplied by the sample provider rather than from assay-based typing.

Study-wide conclusions, independent of this receptor: Clinical and demographic metadata were provided uncurated, with the amount varying by source and participant.

Participants in the prospective study were enrolled through a virtual design, were aged roughly 18 to 90 years, and lived in about two dozen United States geographic areas. In the prospective study, cohorts were assigned on the basis of participant-reported clinical history obtained from a screening survey and a study questionnaire. Recovered participants in ImmuneRACE Cohort 3 were defined as having two consecutive negative NP/OP PCR tests, clearance from a healthcare professional, or resolution of symptoms. Each participant in the prospective study had whole blood, serum and a nasopharyngeal or oropharyngeal swab collected by mobile phlebotomists. Participants in the prospective study had the option to provide additional blood draws and questionnaires over an approximately 2-month period. Before DNA extraction, prospective study blood samples were shipped either frozen or at room temperature.

The immunoSEQ Assay, a bias-controlled multiplex PCR, was used to amplify TCRbeta CDR3 regions from genomic DNA. From the authors' description of their analysis: Within the assay, amplification of reference gene primers was used to estimate how many nucleated cells each sample contained. Sequence reads were collapsed and filtered to measure the absolute abundance of every unique TCRbeta CDR3 rearrangement. Productive Simpson clonality was computed per sample as the square root of Simpson's diversity index over productive rearrangements. As stored in TCRdb, this immuneACCESS dataset retains in-frame rearrangements with V and J assigned. A fraction of the clones does not appear; measured against another copy, unresolved V genes explain less than half of the discrepancy, and the remainder lacks a known reason. The V and J calls and the clone size are those of that table, but D and trimming were determined from the DNA. The table for this sample lists 170,000 or so clones; about 88% of them were counted only once. About 9.4% of the sample is held by the ten biggest clonotypes.

The source of this sequence is a woman younger than 35 who had recovered from COVID-19. Sample: PBMCs or T cells enriched from blood (not recorded which). Recombination linked TRBV5-5 to TRBJ1-2, with 8 junctional bases fitting TRBD1. The sequenced DNA is TGTGCCAGCAGCTTCCCCCAGGGTTCAGGGGGCGCGATCGGCTACACCTTC. Its protein product is CASSFPQGSGGAIGYTF. Beyond the CDR3, the reference TRBV5-5 and TRBJ1-2 genes provide the residues; the full variable domain reads: DAGVTQSPTHLIKTRGQQVTLRCSPISGHKSVSWYQQVLGQGPQFIFQYYEKEERGRGNFPDRFSARQFPNYSSELNVNALLLGDSALYLCASSFPQGSGGAIGYTFGSGTRLTVV.